This TCR beta chain was documented in a study of cytomegalovirus exposure and HLA in healthy donors. Study-wide results and limits: The authors enumerated 150 to 200 TCR beta chains as linked to cytomegalovirus.

Per germline, CDR1 SGHNT and CDR2 YYREEE (reference sequence). This CDR3 has 17 residues. The ends lost 0 bases at V and 4 bases at J; junction bases unmatched: 2. A word on this clone: No antigen is known for it.

Assay: immunoSEQ multiplex PCR; the TCRdb copy retains only in-frame clones and omits some. The sample has tens of thousands of clones, around nine tenths seen once. Sequencing was carried out using PBMCs. The source of this sequence is a man in his late teens or twenties in good health and CMV-seronegative. The V and J genes are TRBV5-4 and TRBJ2-1; 15 positions match TRBD2. CDR3 DNA: TGTGCCAGCAGCTTGGATGGACTAGCGGGAGGGTACAATGAGCAGTTCTTC. Its protein product is CASSLDGLAGGYNEQFF.